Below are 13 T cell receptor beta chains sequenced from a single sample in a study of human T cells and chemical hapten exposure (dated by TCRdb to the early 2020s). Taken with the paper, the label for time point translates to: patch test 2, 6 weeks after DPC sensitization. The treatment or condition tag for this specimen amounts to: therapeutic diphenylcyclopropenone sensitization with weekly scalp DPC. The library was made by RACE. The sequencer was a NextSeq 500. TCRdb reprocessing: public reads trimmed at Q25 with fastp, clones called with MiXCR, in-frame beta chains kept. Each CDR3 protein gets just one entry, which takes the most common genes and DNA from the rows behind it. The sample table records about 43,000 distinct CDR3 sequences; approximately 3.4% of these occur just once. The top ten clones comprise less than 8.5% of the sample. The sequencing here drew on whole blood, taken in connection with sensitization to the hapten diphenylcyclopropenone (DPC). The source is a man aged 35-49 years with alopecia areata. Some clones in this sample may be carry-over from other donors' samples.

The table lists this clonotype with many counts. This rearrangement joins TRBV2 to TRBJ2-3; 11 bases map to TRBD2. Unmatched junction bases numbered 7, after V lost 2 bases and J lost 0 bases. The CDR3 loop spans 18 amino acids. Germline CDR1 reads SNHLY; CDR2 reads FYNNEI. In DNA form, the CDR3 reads TGTGCCAGCAGTGAAAAACTAGCGGGAGTCCTCAGCACAGATACGCAGTATTTT. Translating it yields CASSEKLAGVLSTDTQYF.

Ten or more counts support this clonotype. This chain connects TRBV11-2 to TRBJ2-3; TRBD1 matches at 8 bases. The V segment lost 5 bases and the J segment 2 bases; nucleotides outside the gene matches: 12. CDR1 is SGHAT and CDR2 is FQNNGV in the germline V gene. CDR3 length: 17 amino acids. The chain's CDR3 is CASSPEGTGAFTDTQYF. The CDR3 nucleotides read TGTGCCAGCAGCCCAGAGGGGACAGGAGCATTCACAGATACGCAGTATTTT.

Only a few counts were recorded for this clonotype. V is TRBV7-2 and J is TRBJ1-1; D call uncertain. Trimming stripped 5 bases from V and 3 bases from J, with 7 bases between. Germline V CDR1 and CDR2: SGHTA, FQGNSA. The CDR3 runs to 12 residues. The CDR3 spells CASSPLYTEAFF. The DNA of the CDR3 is TGTGCCAGCAGCCCACTATACACTGAAGCTTTCTTT.

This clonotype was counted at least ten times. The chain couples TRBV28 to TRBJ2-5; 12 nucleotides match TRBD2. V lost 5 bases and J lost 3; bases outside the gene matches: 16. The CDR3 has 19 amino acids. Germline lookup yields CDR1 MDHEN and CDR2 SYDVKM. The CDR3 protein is CASSARLAGVVNGEETQYF. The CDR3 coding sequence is TGTGCCAGCAGTGCCCGACTAGCGGGAGTAGTAAACGGAGAAGAGACCCAGTACTTC.

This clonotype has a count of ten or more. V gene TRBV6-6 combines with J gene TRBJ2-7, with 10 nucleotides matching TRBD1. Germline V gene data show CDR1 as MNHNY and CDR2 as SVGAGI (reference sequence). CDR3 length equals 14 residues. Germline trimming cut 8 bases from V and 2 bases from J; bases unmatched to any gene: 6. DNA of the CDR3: TGTGCCAGCCTCCCTGGGACAGGGGCCTACGAGCAGTACTTC. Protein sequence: CASLPGTGAYEQYF.

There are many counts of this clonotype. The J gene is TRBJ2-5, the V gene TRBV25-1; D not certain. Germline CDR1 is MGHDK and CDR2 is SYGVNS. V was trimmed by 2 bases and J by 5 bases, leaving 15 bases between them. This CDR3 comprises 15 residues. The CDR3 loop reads CASSEGSRSWETQYF. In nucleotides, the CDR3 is TGTGCCAGCAGTGAAGGGTCAAGGAGTTGGGAGACCCAGTACTTC.

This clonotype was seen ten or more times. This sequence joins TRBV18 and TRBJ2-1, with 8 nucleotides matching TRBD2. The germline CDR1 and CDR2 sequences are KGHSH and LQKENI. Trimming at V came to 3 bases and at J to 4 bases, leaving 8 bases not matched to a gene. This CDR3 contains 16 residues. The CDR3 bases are TGTGCCAGCTCACCCCCCAGCCAGCGGGGGTACAATGAGCAGTTCTTC. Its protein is CASSPPSQRGYNEQFF. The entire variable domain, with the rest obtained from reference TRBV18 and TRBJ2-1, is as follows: NAGVMQNPRHLVRRRGQEARLRCSPMKGHSHVYWYRQLPEEGLKFMVYLQKENIIDESGMPKERFSAEFPKEGPSILRIQQVVRGDSAAYFCASSPPSQRGYNEQFFGPGTRLTVL.

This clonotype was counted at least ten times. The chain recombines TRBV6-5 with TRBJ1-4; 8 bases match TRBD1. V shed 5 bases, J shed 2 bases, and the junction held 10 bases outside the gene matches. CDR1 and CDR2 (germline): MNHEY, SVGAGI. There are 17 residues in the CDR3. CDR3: CASSRTGRGLTNEKLFF. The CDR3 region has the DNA TGTGCCAGCAGTCGGACAGGGAGAGGGTTGACTAATGAAAAACTGTTTTTT.

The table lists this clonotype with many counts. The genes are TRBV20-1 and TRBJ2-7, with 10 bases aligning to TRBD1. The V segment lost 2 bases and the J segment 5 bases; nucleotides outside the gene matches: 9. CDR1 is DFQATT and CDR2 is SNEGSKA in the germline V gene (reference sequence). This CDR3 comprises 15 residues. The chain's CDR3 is CSARQTLTGGHEQYF. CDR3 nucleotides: TGCAGTGCTAGACAAACTTTGACAGGGGGCCACGAGCAGTACTTC.

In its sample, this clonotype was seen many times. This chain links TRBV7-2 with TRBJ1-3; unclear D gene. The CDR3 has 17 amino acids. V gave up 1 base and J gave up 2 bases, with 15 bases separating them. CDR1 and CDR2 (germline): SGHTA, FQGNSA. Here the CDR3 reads CASSLETTTWAGNTIYF. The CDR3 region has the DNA TGTGCCAGCAGCTTAGAAACGACCACGTGGGCTGGAAACACCATATATTTT.

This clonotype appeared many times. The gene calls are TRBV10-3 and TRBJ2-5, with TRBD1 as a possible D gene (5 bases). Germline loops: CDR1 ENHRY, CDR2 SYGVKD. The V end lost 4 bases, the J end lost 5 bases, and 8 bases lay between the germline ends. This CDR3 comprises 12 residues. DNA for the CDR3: TGTGCCATCAGTGGACAGTCGGAGACCCAGTACTTC. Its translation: CAISGQSETQYF.

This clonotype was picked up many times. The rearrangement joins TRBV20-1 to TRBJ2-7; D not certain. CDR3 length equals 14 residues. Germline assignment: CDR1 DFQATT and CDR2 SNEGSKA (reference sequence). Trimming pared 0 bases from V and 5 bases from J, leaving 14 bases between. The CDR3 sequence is CSAREVRRVNEQYF. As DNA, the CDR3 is TGCAGTGCTAGAGAGGTTAGAAGGGTAAACGAGCAGTACTTC.

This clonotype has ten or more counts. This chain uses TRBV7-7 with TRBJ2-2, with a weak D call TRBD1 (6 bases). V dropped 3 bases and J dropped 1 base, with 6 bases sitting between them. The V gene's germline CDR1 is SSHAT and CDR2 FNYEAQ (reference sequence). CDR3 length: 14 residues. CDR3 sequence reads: CASSLGQNTGELFF. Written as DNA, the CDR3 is TGTGCCAGCAGCTTGGGACAGAACACCGGGGAGCTGTTTTTT.